This is a list of T cell receptor beta chains from one sample in a study of T cells in Graves' hyperthyroidism and ophthalmopathy. MiXCR, applied by TCRdb to the multiplex PCR reads, yields one record per CDR3 protein. The sample records tens of thousands of distinct CDR3 sequences, around 53% being singletons. The sequenced sample consisted of blood. The receptor source for this set is a woman in her sixties or seventies with Graves' ophthalmopathy. Each CDR3 is given with its conserved first and last residue. Each record gives: J gene, V gene, D gene, clone size, CDR3 DNA, CDR3 protein. The D gene is left open where the match is weak. Expanded clones get a size class; other rows say once, few or many, or leave the size out.

j_call: TRBJ2-1; v_call: TRBV7-2; d_call: .; clone_size: .; cdr3_nt: TGTGCCAGCAGCTTTTCGTCCGCGAATAATGAGCAGTTCTTC; cdr3_aa: CASSFSSANNEQFF
j_call: TRBJ2-3; v_call: TRBV10-3; d_call: TRBD2; clone_size: .; cdr3_nt: TGTGCCATCAGTGAGCCGCTAGCGGGGTCGAGAGATACGCAGTATTTT; cdr3_aa: CAISEPLAGSRDTQYF
j_call: TRBJ1-5; v_call: TRBV6-1; d_call: .; clone_size: many; cdr3_nt: TGTGCCAGCAGTGAACGGGGGGGGGCGATGGGCAATCAGCCCCAGCATTTT; cdr3_aa: CASSERGGAMGNQPQHF
j_call: TRBJ2-6; v_call: TRBV12-3/TRBV12-4; d_call: TRBD1; clone_size: many; cdr3_nt: TGTGCCAGCAGCCTCCGGGACAGCAGCTCTGGGGCCAACGTCCTGACTTTC; cdr3_aa: CASSLRDSSSGANVLTF
j_call: TRBJ2-1; v_call: TRBV20-1; d_call: TRBD2; clone_size: .; cdr3_nt: TGCAGCAGCGGGAGCTCCTACAATGAGCAGTTCTTC; cdr3_aa: CSSGSSYNEQFF
j_call: TRBJ2-7; v_call: TRBV5-1; d_call: TRBD1; clone_size: .; cdr3_nt: TGCGCCAGCAGCTTGGTTGGGACAGGGTCTGTCTACGAGCAGTACTTC; cdr3_aa: CASSLVGTGSVYEQYF
j_call: TRBJ2-7; v_call: TRBV7-4; d_call: .; clone_size: many; cdr3_nt: TGTGCCAGCAGCTTCTCTGTTTCTTTCCGAATCGAAGTCCAGATCCTCTGCGAGCAGTACTTC; cdr3_aa: CASSFSVSFRIEVQILCEQYF
j_call: TRBJ1-4; v_call: TRBV2; d_call: .; clone_size: .; cdr3_nt: TGTGCCAGCAGTGGGGCAGGGTGGGAAAAACTGTTTTTT; cdr3_aa: CASSGAGWEKLFF
j_call: TRBJ2-7; v_call: TRBV9; d_call: .; clone_size: many; cdr3_nt: TGTGCCAGCAGCGTCGGACAGGAGGGCTACGAGCAGTACTTC; cdr3_aa: CASSVGQEGYEQYF
j_call: TRBJ2-2; v_call: TRBV28; d_call: .; clone_size: many; cdr3_nt: TGTGCCAGCAGTTCAGACGACAGATTCGCGAACACCGGGGAGCTGTTTTTT; cdr3_aa: CASSSDDRFANTGELFF
j_call: TRBJ1-2; v_call: TRBV5-6; d_call: .; clone_size: many; cdr3_nt: TGTGCCAGCAGCTTACGGGGGGCACATGACTATGGCTACACCTTC; cdr3_aa: CASSLRGAHDYGYTF
j_call: TRBJ2-3; v_call: TRBV3-1; d_call: TRBD2; clone_size: many; cdr3_nt: TGTGCCAGCAGCCGACGACTAGCGGGCCCTGGCACAGATACGCAGTATTTT; cdr3_aa: CASSRRLAGPGTDTQYF
j_call: TRBJ1-3; v_call: TRBV7-2; d_call: .; clone_size: .; cdr3_nt: TGTGCCAGCAGCTTAGTTGCGGGGAGCGGAAACACCATATATTTT; cdr3_aa: CASSLVAGSGNTIYF
j_call: TRBJ2-3; v_call: TRBV2; d_call: .; clone_size: .; cdr3_nt: TGTGCCAGCAGTGGTCTAGATACGCAGTATTTT; cdr3_aa: CASSGLDTQYF
j_call: TRBJ1-6; v_call: TRBV27; d_call: .; clone_size: .; cdr3_nt: TGTGCCAGCAGTTTATGTAGGGAGCGGGGGAACGGGTCACCCCTCCACTTT; cdr3_aa: CASSLCRERGNGSPLHF
j_call: TRBJ2-3; v_call: TRBV9; d_call: TRBD1; clone_size: many; cdr3_nt: TGTGCCAGCAGCGCACCTTCAGGGGGCTTCGCAGATACGCAGTATTTT; cdr3_aa: CASSAPSGGFADTQYF
j_call: TRBJ2-3; v_call: TRBV7-9; d_call: .; clone_size: .; cdr3_nt: TGTGCCAGCAGCTTACGAGGCGTAAGCACAGATACGCTGTATTTT; cdr3_aa: CASSLRGVSTDTLYF
j_call: TRBJ2-7; v_call: TRBV11-2; d_call: TRBD2; clone_size: many; cdr3_nt: TGTGCCAGCAGCCGCGCCGCGGGAGGTACTTACGAGCAGTACTTC; cdr3_aa: CASSRAAGGTYEQYF
j_call: TRBJ1-4; v_call: TRBV11-2; d_call: .; clone_size: medium-sized; cdr3_nt: TGTGCCAGCAGCGGACTGGGACCAACTAATGAAAAACTGTTTTTT; cdr3_aa: CASSGLGPTNEKLFF
j_call: TRBJ2-7; v_call: TRBV19; d_call: TRBD1; clone_size: .; cdr3_nt: TGTGCCAGTAGCTTCGGGACAGGGAAGGACGAGCAGTACTTC; cdr3_aa: CASSFGTGKDEQYF
j_call: TRBJ2-3; v_call: TRBV20-1; d_call: TRBD2; clone_size: .; cdr3_nt: TGCAGTGCCGGAACGGGGCTAGCGGCGGATACGCAGTGTTTT; cdr3_aa: CSAGTGLAADTQCF
j_call: TRBJ2-3; v_call: TRBV3-1; d_call: TRBD2; clone_size: .; cdr3_nt: TGTGCCAGCAGCCAGGCTTTGGGACTAGCGGGAAACACAGATACGCAGTATTTT; cdr3_aa: CASSQALGLAGNTDTQYF
j_call: TRBJ2-1; v_call: TRBV5-1; d_call: .; clone_size: once; cdr3_nt: TGCGCCAGCAGCTTGAGATACAATGAGCAGTTCTTC; cdr3_aa: CASSLRYNEQFF
j_call: TRBJ1-1; v_call: TRBV9; d_call: .; clone_size: .; cdr3_nt: TGTACCAGCAGCCCTCCGCAGGGAATGGACACTGAAGCTTTCTTT; cdr3_aa: CTSSPPQGMDTEAFF
j_call: TRBJ1-2; v_call: TRBV30; d_call: .; clone_size: .; cdr3_nt: TGTGCCGTGAGACAGGACGACTATGGCTACACCTTC; cdr3_aa: CAVRQDDYGYTF
j_call: TRBJ2-3; v_call: TRBV7-3; d_call: .; clone_size: many; cdr3_nt: TGTGCCAGCAGCCCGGGACCGGGACCAGATACGCAGTATTTT; cdr3_aa: CASSPGPGPDTQYF
j_call: TRBJ1-2; v_call: TRBV7-2; d_call: .; clone_size: .; cdr3_nt: TGTGCCAGCAGCTTAGCAAGGGGTGGCGGCTACACCTTC; cdr3_aa: CASSLARGGGYTF
j_call: TRBJ1-2; v_call: TRBV20-1; d_call: TRBD1; clone_size: .; cdr3_nt: TGCAGTGCATCGACAGGGAAGTACTATGGCTACACCTTC; cdr3_aa: CSASTGKYYGYTF
j_call: TRBJ2-2; v_call: TRBV9; d_call: .; clone_size: .; cdr3_nt: TGTGCCAGCAGCGTAGGTGGGCAGCCGAACACCGGGGAGCTGTCTTGG; cdr3_aa: CASSVGGQPNTGELSW
j_call: TRBJ2-1; v_call: TRBV4-2; d_call: TRBD2; clone_size: many; cdr3_nt: TGTGCCAGCAGCCAACGAGGCGGGGGGGCCTTCAATGAGCAGTTCTTC; cdr3_aa: CASSQRGGGAFNEQFF
j_call: TRBJ2-5; v_call: TRBV20-1; d_call: .; clone_size: many; cdr3_nt: TGCAGTGCTAGGTTAACAGAGGGGGTAGCGCTGAAGGGGGGAGAGACCCAGTACTTC; cdr3_aa: CSARLTEGVALKGGETQYF
j_call: TRBJ2-7; v_call: TRBV2; d_call: .; clone_size: many; cdr3_nt: TGTGCCAGCAGTGAAGCGTCAGGAGTTTCCTACGAGCAGTACTTC; cdr3_aa: CASSEASGVSYEQYF